The clone carrying this T cell receptor (beta chain) was recorded at least ten times. The source of the sample is a study of response to subunit inactivated influenza vaccine. TCRdb reanalysed the RT-PCR reads using MiXCR and keeps one entry per CDR3 protein. Counted here are 710,000 or so distinct CDR3 sequences, around a sixth occurring once; the ten biggest clones make up 11%. This TCR was recovered from a man aged 50 or older who received an inactivated influenza vaccine. The sample in question was PBMCs from blood, obtained less than 13 days after vaccination.

The DNA of the CDR3 is TGCAGCGTTGGAGGGACTAGCGGTTACGAGCAGTACTTC. Translating it yields CSVGGTSGYEQYF. V and J are TRBV29-1 and TRBJ2-7, with 11 positions matching TRBD2. V lost 4 bases to trimming and J lost 4 bases; unmatched junction nucleotides: 3. From germline, CDR1 is SQVTM and CDR2 ANQGSEA. The CDR3 is 13 amino acids.